This T cell receptor (beta chain) originates from a study of post-analysis software for immune sequencing data. A remark on this clonotype: The antigen is not known.

Each TCR beta cDNA library carried unique molecular identifiers. TCRdb used MiXCR to reprocess the PCR reads, holding one entry per CDR3 protein. The sample includes roughly 580,000 distinct CDR3 sequences, roughly two fifths of them seen just once. With 3 bases removed from V and 4 bases from J, the gap between germline ends came to 7 bases. The CDR3 is 12 amino acids. CDR1 DFQATT and CDR2 SNEGSKA come from the germline V gene (reference sequence). Study results and limitations: Included in a set of a handful of TRBV segments more frequent in patients than controls were TRBV5-6, TRBV5-1 and TRBV20-1.

The receptor's source is a girl between 5 and 17 years old with multiple sclerosis. Material for sequencing was blood. This chain connects TRBV20-1 to TRBJ2-1, with unresolved D. CDR3: CSASHGYNEQFF. The CDR3, as DNA: TGCAGTGCTAGTCATGGGTACAATGAGCAGTTCTTC.